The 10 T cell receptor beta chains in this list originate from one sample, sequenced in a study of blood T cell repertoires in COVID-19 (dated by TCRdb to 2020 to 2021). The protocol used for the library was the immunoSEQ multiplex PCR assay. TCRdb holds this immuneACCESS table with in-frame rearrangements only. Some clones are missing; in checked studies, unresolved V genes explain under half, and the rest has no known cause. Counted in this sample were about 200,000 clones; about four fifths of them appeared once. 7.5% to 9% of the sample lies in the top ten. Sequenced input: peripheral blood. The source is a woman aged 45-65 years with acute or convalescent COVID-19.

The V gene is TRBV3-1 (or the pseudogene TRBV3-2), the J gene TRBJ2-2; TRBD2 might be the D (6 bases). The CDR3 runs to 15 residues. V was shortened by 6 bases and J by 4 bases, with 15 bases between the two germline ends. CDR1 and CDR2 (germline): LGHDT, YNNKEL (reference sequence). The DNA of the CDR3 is TGTGCCAGCAGTGGTCGACTAGAGGGCACCGGGGAGCTGTTTTTT. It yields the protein CASSGRLEGTGELFF.

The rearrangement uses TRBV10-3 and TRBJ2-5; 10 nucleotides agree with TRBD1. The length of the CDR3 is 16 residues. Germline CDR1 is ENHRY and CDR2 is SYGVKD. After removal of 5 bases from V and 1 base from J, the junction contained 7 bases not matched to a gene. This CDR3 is CAISNPGQGRQETQYF. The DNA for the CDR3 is TGTGCCATCAGTAATCCGGGACAGGGGCGCCAAGAGACCCAGTACTTC.

The CDR3 region is CASSLLGQETQYF. CDR3 in DNA: TGTGCCAGCAGCCTACTAGGCCAAGAGACCCAGTACTTC. The rearrangement links TRBV6-2 or TRBV6-3 to TRBJ2-5, with D maybe TRBD2 (5 bases). V gave up 6 bases and J gave up 1 base, with 9 bases separating them. The CDR3 loop spans 13 amino acids. Germline-derived CDR1 and CDR2 are MNHEY and SVGEGT.

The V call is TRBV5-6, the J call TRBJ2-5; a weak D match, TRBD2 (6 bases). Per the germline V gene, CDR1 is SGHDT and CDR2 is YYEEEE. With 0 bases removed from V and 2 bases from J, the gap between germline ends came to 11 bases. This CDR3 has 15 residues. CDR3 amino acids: CASSLGRLAQETQYF. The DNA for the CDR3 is TGTGCCAGCAGCTTGGGGAGGCTAGCGCAAGAGACCCAGTACTTC.

CDR3 in DNA: TGCGCCAGCAGCCCAGACCCCCAGGGTTTCGGCTACGAGCAGTACTTC. Translated: CASSPDPQGFGYEQYF. The gene calls are TRBV5-1 and TRBJ2-7; possibly TRBD1 for D (5 bases). This CDR3 spans 16 amino acids. Germline CDR1 and CDR2: SGHRS and YFSETQ. With 4 bases removed from V and 3 bases from J, the gap between germline ends came to 20 bases.

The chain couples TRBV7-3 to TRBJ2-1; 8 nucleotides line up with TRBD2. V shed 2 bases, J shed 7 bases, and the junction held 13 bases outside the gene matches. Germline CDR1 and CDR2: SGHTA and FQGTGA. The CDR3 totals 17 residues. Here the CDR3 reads CASSLLDGRASRNEQFF. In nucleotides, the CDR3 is TGTGCCAGCAGCTTATTGGACGGGAGGGCCTCACGGAATGAGCAGTTCTTC.

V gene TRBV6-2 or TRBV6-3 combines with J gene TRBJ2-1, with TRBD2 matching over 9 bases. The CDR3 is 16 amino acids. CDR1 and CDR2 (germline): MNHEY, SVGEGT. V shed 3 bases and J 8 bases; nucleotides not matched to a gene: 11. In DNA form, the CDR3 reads TGTGCCAGCAGTTATACGCGGGAGGGCCCTCGGGATGAGCAGTTCTTC. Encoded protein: CASSYTREGPRDEQFF.

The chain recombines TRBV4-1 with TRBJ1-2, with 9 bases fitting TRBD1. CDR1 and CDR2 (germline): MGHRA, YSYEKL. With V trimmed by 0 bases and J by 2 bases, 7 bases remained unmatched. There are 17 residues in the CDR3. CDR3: CASSQEGVGQGNYGYTF. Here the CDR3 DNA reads TGCGCCAGCAGCCAAGAAGGGGTGGGACAGGGAAACTATGGCTACACCTTC.

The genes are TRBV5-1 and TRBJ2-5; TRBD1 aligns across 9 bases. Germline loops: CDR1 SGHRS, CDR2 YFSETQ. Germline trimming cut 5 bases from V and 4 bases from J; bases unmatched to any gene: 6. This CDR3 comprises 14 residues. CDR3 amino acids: CASRPGTGRETQYF. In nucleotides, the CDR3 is TGCGCCAGCAGGCCTGGGACAGGGAGAGAGACCCAGTACTTC.

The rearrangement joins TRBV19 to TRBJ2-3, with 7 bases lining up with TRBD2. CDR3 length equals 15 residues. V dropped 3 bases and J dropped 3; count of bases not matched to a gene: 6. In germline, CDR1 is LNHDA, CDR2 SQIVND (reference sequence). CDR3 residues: CASSILLAPTDTQYF. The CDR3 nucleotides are TGTGCCAGTAGTATCCTACTAGCGCCAACAGATACGCAGTATTTT.